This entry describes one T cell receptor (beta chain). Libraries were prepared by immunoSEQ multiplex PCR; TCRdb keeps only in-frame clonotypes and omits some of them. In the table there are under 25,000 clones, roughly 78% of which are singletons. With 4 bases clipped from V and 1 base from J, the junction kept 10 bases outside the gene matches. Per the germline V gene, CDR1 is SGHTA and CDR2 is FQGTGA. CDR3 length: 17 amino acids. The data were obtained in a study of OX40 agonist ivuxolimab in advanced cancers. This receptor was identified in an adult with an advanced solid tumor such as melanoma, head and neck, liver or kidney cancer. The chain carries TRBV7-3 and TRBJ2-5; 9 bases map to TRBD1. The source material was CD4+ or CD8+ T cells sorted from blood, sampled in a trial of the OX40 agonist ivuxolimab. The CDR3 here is CASSSSGGTGSQETQYF. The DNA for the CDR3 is TGTGCCAGCAGCTCATCCGGTGGGACAGGGAGCCAAGAGACCCAGTACTTC.